This TCR beta chain derives from a study of cytomegalovirus exposure and HLA in healthy donors (dated by TCRdb to 2016 to 2017). In the study overall: According to a later analysis, one platform produced both the roughly 120 validation repertoires and the 670 or so repertoires of the first cohort. The study aimed to test whether signatures of past pathogen exposure could be identified by cataloging public T cell receptors. A separate validation cohort of roughly 120 different subjects was used in addition to the 666-subject first cohort. The study combined high-throughput TCR immunosequencing, statistical association of individual TCRs with disease status, and machine learning to predict cytomegalovirus infection status. Summary of the overall study and its limitations: It was suggested by the authors that the approach could potentially be generalized to other disease states and immunological phenotypes. In a later analysis, TCRs clustered in the first cohort were found to also tend to co-occur in the roughly 120 validation repertoires, with 94% of cluster scores above 0. The classifier was reported to diagnose cytomegalovirus status with high specificity and sensitivity in both the original cohort and the validation cohort. Across donors, most TCR sequences were observed very rarely, whereas some public TCRs were present in many individuals. A few of the identified cytomegalovirus-associated TCR beta chains were confirmed in vitro to be specific for cytomegalovirus antigens. A later analysis lacked HLA typing for the validation cohort, so it scored co-occurrence in that cohort across all 110 or so repertoires. The study listed around 160 TCR beta chains as associated with cytomegalovirus.

The library was generated by the immunoSEQ multiplex PCR assay. Regarding the original processing steps: A statistical classification framework was built for diagnosing cytomegalovirus status from the catalog of TCR beta chain sequences. TCRdb mirrors the immuneACCESS table, restricted to in-frame sequences. Some clones are absent from its copies; in checked studies, under half trace to an unresolved V gene, and the reason for the others is unknown. V, J and clone size are those of that table, while D and trimming were read from the DNA. Present in this sample are 70,000 to 75,000 clones, about 94% of which were seen just once. The top ten hold roughly 1.4% of the sample. On this clone itself: What antigen it recognizes has not been identified. Qualities for individual bases were not recorded, and no much larger clone is one base off.

The donors belonged to the validation cohort of about 120 subjects, which was separate from the approximately 680-subject first cohort. From the germline V gene, CDR1 is SQVTM and CDR2 is ANQGSEA. The CDR3 starts with the cysteine, ends with the phenylalanine, and has 15 residues. Of all the DNA, just the CDR3 is kept, 45 bases in frame from base 1. V sheds 1 base and J sheds 9 bases, leaving 19 bases between their ends. The TCR comes from a man younger than 35 in good health and CMV-seropositive. In this chain, TRBV29-1 is recombined with TRBJ2-1, with no confidently assigned D gene. The source material was PBMCs. The CDR3 reads as follows: CSVEGLGDGLGEQFF. The DNA sequence is given as TGCAGCGTTGAAGGGCTAGGTGACGGGTTGGGTGAGCAGTTCTTC.